This T cell receptor (beta chain) was captured in a study of T cell repertoires in cytomegalovirus infection. This clonotype appeared once. Germline CDR1 reads SGHAT; CDR2 reads FQNNGV. This CDR3 comprises 15 residues. Trimming took off 0 bases at V and 2 bases at J, with 10 bases between the two ends. TCRdb used MiXCR to reprocess the reads, holding one entry per CDR3 protein. The sample carries nearly 450,000 distinct CDR3 sequences, approximately 30% recorded once. The receptor was derived from a human donor in good health (CMV status not recorded). Some clones in this sample may be carry-over from other donors' samples. The genes are TRBV11-2 and TRBJ1-2; no clear D gene. The sequenced material came from PBMCs. The CDR3 bases are TGTGCCAGCAGCTTAGATCTGATCACCAACTATGGCTACACCTTC. This codes for CASSLDLITNYGYTF. Supplemented by reference TRBV11-2 and TRBJ1-2, the full variable domain reads EAGVAQSPRYKIIEKRQSVAFWCNPISGHATLYWYQQILGQGPKLLIQFQNNGVVDDSQLPKDRFSAERLKGVDSTLKIQPAKLEDSAVYLCASSLDLITNYGYTFGSGTRLTVV.